The 27 T cell receptor beta chains reported below all come from one sample, sequenced in a study of blood T cell repertoires in COVID-19. The assay was immunoSEQ multiplex PCR, and TCRdb's table has in-frame clones only and misses some. The sample records some 93,000 clones, approximately 82% being singletons. The source material was peripheral blood. Receptors were obtained from a man in his 70s with acute or convalescent COVID-19.

The V and J genes are TRBV25-1 and TRBJ2-1; 10 nucleotides agree with TRBD1. Trimming at V came to 8 bases and at J to 6 bases, leaving 7 bases not matched to a gene. CDR1 is MGHDK and CDR2 is SYGVNS in the germline V gene. The CDR3 totals 14 residues. The CDR3 DNA follows: TGTGCCAGCGGGGGACAGGGGATTCTCAATGAGCAGTTCTTC. Protein product: CASGGQGILNEQFF.

V gene TRBV7-3 combines with J gene TRBJ1-2, with D perhaps TRBD1 (5 bases). The germline V gene encodes CDR1 SGHTA and CDR2 FQGTGA. Trimming took 5 bases from V and 6 from J, leaving 16 bases between them. CDR3 length equals 14 residues. This CDR3 reads CASSARGSNNGYTF. The CDR3 DNA follows: TGTGCCAGCAGCGCGCGGGGGTCCAATAATGGCTACACCTTC.

The V and J genes are TRBV2 and TRBJ2-6; 7 positions match TRBD1. CDR1 is SNHLY, CDR2 FYNNEI, per germline. The ends lost 7 bases at V and 2 bases at J; junction bases unmatched: 17. The CDR3 is 19 residues long. The CDR3 nucleotides read TGTGCCAGCACCCTGGGACAGAAGGTCTGGCAGGCTGGGGCCAACGTCCTGACTTTC. This encodes CASTLGQKVWQAGANVLTF.

The chain carries TRBV4-2 and TRBJ2-3, with TRBD2 identical over 8 bases. The V gene's germline CDR1 is LGHNA and CDR2 YNFKEQ. The J segment lost 7 bases and the V segment lost 2 bases, leaving 17 bases of the junction unmatched. This CDR3 spans 18 amino acids. CDR3 protein: CASSQKVTTSGSLNTQYF. The CDR3 DNA reads TGTGCCAGCAGCCAAAAAGTGACTACTAGCGGCTCCCTTAATACGCAGTATTTT.

This rearrangement joins TRBV24-1 to TRBJ2-1, with 12 bases matching TRBD2. The length of the CDR3 is 17 residues. Per the germline V gene, CDR1 is KGHDR and CDR2 is SFDVKD. The ends lost 4 bases at V and 4 bases at J; junction bases unmatched: 7. Written as DNA, the CDR3 is TGTGCCACCAGTGAGCAAAGACTAGCGGGAGAGTACAATGAGCAGTTCTTC. This gives the protein CATSEQRLAGEYNEQFF.

The J gene is TRBJ1-1, the V gene TRBV29-1, with 7 bases that match TRBD1. Germline loops: CDR1 SQVTM, CDR2 ANQGSEA. This CDR3 comprises 14 residues. Unmatched junction bases numbered 14, after V lost 5 bases and J lost 8 bases. DNA for the CDR3: TGCAGCGTTATCGTAGGGACAGAAAGGGGAGAAGCTTTCTTT. Translated, it gives CSVIVGTERGEAFF.

The chain combines TRBV28 with TRBJ2-7, with 7 bases matching TRBD2. Germline V gene data show CDR1 as MDHEN and CDR2 as SYDVKM. Trimming removed 5 bases from V and 3 bases from J; junction bases left unmatched: 10. This CDR3 is built from 15 residues. The CDR3 DNA is TGTGCCAGCAGTCTGCGGGGAAGGACTAGCTACGAGCAGTACTTC. This encodes CASSLRGRTSYEQYF.

This clone showed up just a few times. The J gene is TRBJ2-1, the V gene TRBV3-1 (or the pseudogene TRBV3-2); 8 bases are a match to TRBD1. The germline gives CDR1 LGHDT, CDR2 YNNKEL (reference sequence). The CDR3 consists of 18 residues. The junction had 8 bases not matched to a gene; V was cut back by 1 base and J by 0 bases. This CDR3 reads CASSQGQGPSSSYNEQFF. CDR3 in DNA: TGTGCCAGCAGCCAAGGACAGGGGCCTTCAAGCTCCTACAATGAGCAGTTCTTC.

The chain combines TRBV7-2 with TRBJ2-4; 7 nucleotides agree with TRBD2. Germline CDR1 SGHTA, CDR2 FQGNSA. V shed 6 bases and J 10 bases; nucleotides not matched to a gene: 15. The CDR3 extends over 15 amino acids. The chain's CDR3 is CASREREAASGIQYF. The CDR3, as DNA: TGTGCCAGCAGGGAAAGAGAGGCAGCTAGCGGAATTCAGTACTTC.

In regard to this clone: Additional DNA sequences in this sample encode the identical CDR3. The rearrangement joins TRBV28 to TRBJ2-5, with TRBD2 matching 9 bases. V shed 4 bases, J shed 2 bases, and the junction held 11 bases outside the gene matches. CDR3 length equals 17 residues. CDR1 is MDHEN, CDR2 SYDVKM, per germline. The CDR3 sequence: CASSSPLIAGVQETQYF. The CDR3 nucleotides read TGTGCCAGCAGTTCCCCCCTGATAGCGGGAGTACAAGAGACCCAGTACTTC.

The chain couples TRBV29-1 to TRBJ2-5; D might be TRBD1 (5 bases). V was clipped by 3 bases and J by 9 bases, with 11 bases between them. The CDR3 covers 11 residues. The germline V gene has CDR1 SQVTM and CDR2 ANQGSEA. The CDR3 sequence is CSVERQGAQYF. CDR3 nucleotide sequence: TGCAGCGTTGAGCGCCAGGGCGCCCAGTACTTC.

This chain uses TRBV29-1 with TRBJ1-5, with 10 bases aligning to TRBD1. The V and J ends lost 6 bases and 5 bases, in that order; junction bases with no gene match: 1. Germline V gene lookup returns CDR1 SQVTM and CDR2 ANQGSEA. The CDR3 has 12 residues. The CDR3 region has the DNA TGCAGCGTCGGGACAGGGGATCAGCCCCAGCATTTT. Translated: CSVGTGDQPQHF.

The V and J genes are TRBV14 and TRBJ2-5; D is perhaps TRBD2 (5 bases). This CDR3 is 16 amino acids long. CDR1 is SGHDN, CDR2 FVKESK, per germline. The V end was cut by 0 bases, the J end by 5 bases, with 16 bases between. In nucleotides, the CDR3 is TGTGCCAGCAGCCAAGATTGGAGCAGGACTCTGGAGACCCAGTACTTC. Translation gives CASSQDWSRTLETQYF.

This clone came up many times. The V gene is TRBV7-2, the J gene TRBJ2-5, with 9 bases lining up with TRBD2. Trimming cost V 5 bases and J 4 bases; bases outside gene matches: 11. This CDR3 is built from 16 residues. Germline V gene sequence: CDR1 SGHTA, CDR2 FQGNSA. CDR3 protein: CASSPRRGAGGETQYF. The CDR3 nucleotides are TGTGCCAGCAGCCCTAGGCGAGGAGCGGGAGGAGAGACCCAGTACTTC.

The rearrangement joins TRBV5-1 to TRBJ2-1; no definite D call. The CDR3 totals 14 residues. The V end was cut by 3 bases, the J end by 5 bases, with 12 bases between. Germline-derived CDR1 and CDR2 are SGHRS and YFSETQ. In nucleotides, the CDR3 is TGCGCCAGCAGCTGGAGTACTCCGAACAATGAGCAGTTCTTC. Translated: CASSWSTPNNEQFF. Using reference TRBV5-1 and TRBJ2-1 for the parts outside the CDR3, the full variable domain is KAGVTQTPRYLIKTRGQQVTLSCSPISGHRSVSWYQQTPGQGLQFLFEYFSETQRNKGNFPGRFSGRQFSNSRSEMNVSTLELGDSALYLCASSWSTPNNEQFFGPGTRLTVL.

The chain employs TRBV2 and TRBJ2-7, with 8 bases lining up with TRBD1. This CDR3 has 14 amino acids. The V and J ends lost 6 bases and 3 bases, in that order; junction bases with no gene match: 7. The germline V gene encodes CDR1 SNHLY and CDR2 FYNNEI. CDR3 region: CASREEGQGYEQYF. The CDR3, as DNA: TGTGCCAGCAGGGAGGAAGGACAGGGCTACGAGCAGTACTTC.

The rearrangement uses TRBV29-1 and TRBJ1-2, with D hard to call. CDR1 is SQVTM, CDR2 ANQGSEA, per germline. V lost 7 bases and J 6 bases, leaving 15 bases between the germline ends. The CDR3 extends over 12 amino acids. The CDR3 region is CSAASGVDGYTF. CDR3 nucleotides: TGCAGCGCCGCTTCCGGGGTTGATGGCTACACCTTC.

The chain recombines TRBV5-8 with TRBJ2-7; D may be TRBD1 (5 bases). This CDR3 spans 13 amino acids. V lost 7 bases, J lost 2 bases, and 13 bases lay in between. CDR1 and CDR2 (germline): SGHTS, YDEGEE. The CDR3 bases are TGTGCCAGCTCACGACAGTTAGCCTACGAGCAGTACTTC. This encodes CASSRQLAYEQYF.

The J gene is TRBJ1-2, the V gene TRBV27, with D perhaps TRBD1 (6 bases). Trimming took 9 bases from V and 4 from J, leaving 12 bases between them. The CDR3 totals 12 residues. CDR1 and CDR2 from the germline V gene are MNHEY and SMNVEV (reference sequence). The CDR3 sequence is CASRGQGYGYTF. The DNA for the CDR3 is TGTGCCAGTAGGGGACAAGGCTATGGCTACACCTTC.

This sequence joins TRBV19 and TRBJ1-6; tentative D call: TRBD1 (6 bases). Germline assignment: CDR1 LNHDA and CDR2 SQIVND (reference sequence). CDR3 length: 16 residues. Trimming cost V 7 bases and J 0 bases, with 13 bases left between them. CDR3: CASNPGVPSYNSPLHF. The CDR3 nucleotides read TGTGCCAGTAATCCAGGGGTTCCCTCCTATAATTCACCCCTCCACTTT.

The V and J genes are TRBV7-3 and TRBJ2-3; TRBD2 aligns across 7 bases. CDR1 is SGHTA, CDR2 FQGTGA, per germline. With 2 bases clipped from V and 6 bases from J, the junction kept 8 bases outside the gene matches. The CDR3 is 15 residues long. The CDR3 bases are TGTGCCAGCAGCTTACTCGCCGGGAGGCTGGATACGCAGTATTTT. Translated, it gives CASSLLAGRLDTQYF.

Concerning this clone itself: Other nucleotide sequences from this sample produce the same CDR3. This chain joins TRBV19 and TRBJ1-5, with D possibly being TRBD1 (6 bases). This CDR3 spans 15 amino acids. The germline gives CDR1 LNHDA, CDR2 SQIVND (reference sequence). V was pared by 0 bases and J by 4 bases, with 10 bases between. This CDR3 reads CASSIEARGNQPQHF. The DNA of the CDR3 is TGTGCCAGTAGTATAGAGGCCAGGGGTAATCAGCCCCAGCATTTT.

The CDR3 bases are TGTGCCAGCAGCGCCCCGTTAAGACTAGCGGGGGGACTTGAGCAGTTCTTC. This codes for CASSAPLRLAGGLEQFF. This sequence joins TRBV7-8 and TRBJ2-1, with TRBD2 identical over 13 bases. V lost 5 bases, J lost 9 bases, and 13 bases stayed unmatched. CDR1 SGHVS and CDR2 FQNEAQ come from the germline V gene. This CDR3 has 17 amino acids. The entire variable domain, with the rest obtained from reference TRBV7-8 and TRBJ2-1, is as follows: GAGVSQSPRYKVAKRGQDVALRCDPISGHVSLFWYQQALGQGPEFLTYFQNEAQLDKSGLPSDRFFAERPEGSVSTLKIQRTQQEDSAVYLCASSAPLRLAGGLEQFFGPGTRLTVL.

This clone came up a few times. For the CDR3, the DNA is TGTGCCAGCTCACCATACAGCAGCAATCAGCCCCAGCATTTT. Residues: CASSPYSSNQPQHF. The chain carries TRBV18 and TRBJ1-5; no firm D call. The germline V gene has CDR1 KGHSH and CDR2 LQKENI. Trimming pared 2 bases from V and 1 base from J, leaving 6 bases between. The CDR3 totals 14 residues.

CDR3 sequence reads: CASSYGGTSGNTIYF. In nucleotides, the CDR3 is TGTGCCAGCAGCTACGGCGGTACCTCTGGAAACACCATATATTTT. The chain is built from TRBV6-6 and TRBJ1-3; D gene uncertain. The CDR3 runs to 15 residues. The V end was cut by 6 bases, the J end by 0 bases, with 12 bases between. Germline assignment: CDR1 MNHNY and CDR2 SVGAGI (reference sequence).

The CDR3 DNA reads as TGTGCCAGCAGTTACTCGAGGGCAGAGAACAATGAGCAGTTCTTC. Protein product: CASSYSRAENNEQFF. The chain recombines TRBV6-5 with TRBJ2-1; possibly TRBD2 for D (5 bases). Germline CDR1 and CDR2: MNHEY and SVGAGI. This CDR3 has 15 residues. Trimming removed 0 bases at V and 5 bases at J, with 11 bases between.

This rearrangement joins TRBV5-1 to TRBJ2-6; D is ambiguous. Per germline, CDR1 SGHRS and CDR2 YFSETQ. There are 18 residues in the CDR3. V was clipped by 0 bases and J by 0 bases, with 13 bases between them. DNA for the CDR3: TGCGCCAGCAGCTTGGCCGCACAGACGAGCTCTGGGGCCAACGTCCTGACTTTC. Protein: CASSLAAQTSSGANVLTF.